Sequencing of this TCR beta chain was carried out in a study of vaccination and CD4 T cells after COVID-19. About the research overall: Stimuli were overlapping spike peptide pools of SARS-CoV-2 and three common cold coronaviruses (HCoV-NL63, HCoV-OC43, HCoV-229E).

Turning to this clonotype: Its antigen is not known.

Treatment of the sample: roughly 10-day PBMC culture with coronavirus spike peptide pools or control peptides (ViraFEST assay). Upon completion of approximately 9 days of culture, CD4+ T cells were isolated via negative selection. There are 13 residues in the CDR3. V shed 6 bases and J shed 2 bases, with 10 bases lying between them. Sequencing of the DNA from cultured CD4+ T cells was carried out with the Oncomine TCR Beta short-read assay. Investigators isolated genomic DNA from cultured CD4+ T cells. TCRdb processed the PCR reads anew with MiXCR; each CDR3 protein has one entry. The sample consists of roughly 20,000 distinct CDR3 sequences, roughly 50% of them appearing once.

Sample: CD4+ T cells from blood, cultured in vitro. The chain employs TRBV12-3 or TRBV12-4 and TRBJ1-2; possibly TRBD1 for D (6 bases). The source is a human donor who had recovered from COVID-19. As DNA, the CDR3 is TGTGCCAGCAGAAAGGGGGGGAACTATGGCTACACCTTC. It translates to CASRKGGNYGYTF.